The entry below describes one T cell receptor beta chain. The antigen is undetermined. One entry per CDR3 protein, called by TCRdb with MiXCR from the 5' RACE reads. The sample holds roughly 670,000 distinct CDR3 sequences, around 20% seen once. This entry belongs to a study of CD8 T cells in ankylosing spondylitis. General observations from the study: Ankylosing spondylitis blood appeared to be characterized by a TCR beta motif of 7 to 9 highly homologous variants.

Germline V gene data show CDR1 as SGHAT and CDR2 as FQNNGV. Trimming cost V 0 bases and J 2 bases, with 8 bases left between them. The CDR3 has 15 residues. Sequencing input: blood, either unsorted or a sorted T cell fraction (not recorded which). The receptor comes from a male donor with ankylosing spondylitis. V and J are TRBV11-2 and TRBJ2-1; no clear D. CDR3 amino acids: CASSLEDRTYNEQFF. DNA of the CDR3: TGTGCCAGCAGCTTAGAGGATAGGACCTACAATGAGCAGTTCTTC.